The sequence of this T cell receptor beta chain was determined in a study of blood T cell repertoires in COVID-19. Looking at the study overall: Nucleic acid was either cDNA or gDNA, and it came from T cells, B-cell-depleted T cells, or PBMCs.

In its sample, this clone was seen once. Data came from immunoSEQ multiplex PCR; TCRdb stores just in-frame clones and leaves some out. The sample holds approximately 140,000 clones, approximately 87% seen once. CDR3 length equals 11 residues. The V and J ends lost 1 base and 11 bases respectively, with 8 bases between them. Germline-derived CDR1 and CDR2 are SGHVS and FQNEAQ. Participants, about 18 to 95 years old, spanned 25 or so US areas. Material for sequencing was PBMCs or T cells enriched from blood (not recorded which). This TCR came from a woman aged 25 to 39 with acute COVID-19. The gene calls are TRBV7-8 and TRBJ1-1; D gene unclear. CDR3 nucleotides: TGTGCCAGCAGCTTAGGAGGGTGGGCTTTCTTT. Protein: CASSLGGWAFF.